What follows are 8 T cell receptor beta chains derived from one specimen sequenced in a study of metastatic and nonmetastatic thyroid tumors. Before thyroid surgery, none of the patients had received any treatment. MiXCR was used by TCRdb to re-call the PCR reads. The table records under 6,000 clones, over 25% of them present only once. The sequencing sample was made of adjacent normal tissue. All receptors come from a female donor with papillary thyroid cancer or a benign thyroid nodule (not recorded which). Some clones in this sample may be carry-over from other donors' samples.

This clone is medium-sized by share. The rearrangement joins TRBV30 to TRBJ2-7; D is tentatively TRBD1 or TRBD2 (6 bases each). Deletions cut 0 bases from V and 7 bases from J, with 13 bases between. The germline V gene has CDR1 GTSNPN and CDR2 SVGIG (reference sequence). The CDR3 sequence is 13 residues long. CDR3 protein: CAWSVHGGGEQYF. The DNA of the CDR3 is TGTGCCTGGAGTGTACACGGGGGCGGGGAGCAGTACTTC.

The J gene is TRBJ1-5, the V gene TRBV6-2 or TRBV6-3, with 8 bases matching TRBD1. The CDR3 length is 16 residues. From germline, CDR1 is MNHEY and CDR2 SVGEGT. Unmatched junction bases numbered 12, after V lost 4 bases and J lost 7 bases. In DNA, the CDR3 is TGTGCCAGCAGTTTTTGGACAGGGCAGGGAAGGCAGCCCCAGCATTTT. The encoded protein is CASSFWTGQGRQPQHF.

This clone is termed medium-sized. This chain connects TRBV7-9 to TRBJ2-2; D is uncertain. The V gene lost 5 bases and the J gene lost 6 bases, with 10 bases spanning the gap. Germline assignment: CDR1 SEHNR and CDR2 FQNEAQ (reference sequence). CDR3 size: 13 residues. CDR3 loop: CASSRTFAGELFF. CDR3 nucleotides: TGTGCCAGCAGCCGGACCTTCGCCGGGGAGCTGTTTTTT. The variable domain in full, with the rest retrieved from reference TRBV7-9 and TRBJ2-2, is DTGVSQNPRHKITKRGQNVTFRCDPISEHNRLYWYRQTLGQGPEFLTYFQNEAQLEKSRLLSDRFSAERPKGSFSTLEIQRTEQGDSAMYLCASSRTFAGELFFGEGSRLTVL.

Sample share makes this clone medium-sized. The V and J genes are TRBV7-9 and TRBJ2-3; the match to TRBD1 covers 10 bases. Germline CDR1 reads SEHNR; CDR2 reads FQNEAQ (reference sequence). The J segment lost 4 bases and the V segment lost 4 bases, leaving 5 bases of the junction unmatched. CDR3 length: 15 residues. DNA for the CDR3: TGTGCCAGCAGCTCGCCGGGACAGGGGTCAGATACGCAGTATTTT. Amino acid sequence: CASSSPGQGSDTQYF.

This clone was detected a few times. The chain employs TRBV6-2 or TRBV6-3 and TRBJ1-5; no firm D call. This CDR3 is built from 13 residues. V was cut by 2 bases and J by 10 bases, with 12 bases left in between. Germline lookup yields CDR1 MNHEY and CDR2 SVGEGT. CDR3 sequence: CASSYPPMDPQHF. The CDR3 bases are TGTGCCAGCAGTTACCCCCCTATGGATCCCCAGCATTTT.

The CDR3 protein is CASSLVGERSNEQFF. The CDR3, as DNA: TGTGCCAGCAGTTTAGTGGGGGAGCGGTCCAATGAGCAGTTCTTC. This chain uses TRBV6-5 with TRBJ2-1; D tentatively fits TRBD1 or TRBD2 (5 bases each). Germline CDR1 MNHEY, CDR2 SVGAGI. The germline V and J ends were trimmed by 4 bases and 6 bases, with 16 bases remaining between them. The CDR3 is 15 residues long.

This chain uses TRBV2 with TRBJ1-2; tentatively, D is TRBD1 (5 bases). This CDR3 is 13 amino acids long. V was cut by 6 bases and J by 6 bases, with 14 bases left in between. In germline, CDR1 is SNHLY, CDR2 FYNNEI. In DNA, the CDR3 is TGTGCCAGCAGCAAGCAGCTCAGGGATGGCTACACCTTC. Amino acid sequence: CASSKQLRDGYTF.

The rearrangement links TRBV12-3 or TRBV12-4 to TRBJ2-7; possible D gene TRBD2, 6 bases. The CDR3 covers 15 residues. The V end was cut by 3 bases, the J end by 3 bases, with 15 bases between. CDR3: CASSLSGLSNYEQYF. As DNA, the CDR3 is TGTGCCAGCAGTTTGTCGGGACTCTCAAACTACGAGCAGTACTTC.